This T cell receptor beta chain is from a study of T cells after yellow fever vaccination. On the study more broadly: Each low-cell-number fraction was prepared by means of SMART-Seq v4 Ultra Low Input. Notes on the study in general: A limited proportion of clonotypes was detected within both the CD4 and CD8 compartments. Most primary-vaccination clones recurred post-booster (around 97% CD4, 88% CD8).

The CDR3 runs to 16 residues. V was pared by 0 bases and J by 6 bases, with 8 bases of the junction left unmatched. The germline gives CDR1 LGHNA, CDR2 YNFKEQ. To note about this clonotype: Its antigen remains unknown.

In TCRdb, the 5' RACE reads were re-called with MiXCR into one record per CDR3 protein. The repertoire has about 320,000 distinct CDR3 sequences, over 3.5% of them found once; the top ten carry just under 20%. The chain has TRBV4-2 and TRBJ1-5; 7 bases fit TRBD1. The specimen was PBMCs, collected 15 days after the yellow fever booster vaccination. This receptor was taken from a man aged 18 to 29 who received the YFV17D yellow fever vaccine. The CDR3 loop is CASSQDDRETGQPQHF. Here the CDR3 DNA reads TGTGCCAGCAGCCAAGATGACAGGGAAACTGGTCAGCCCCAGCATTTT.